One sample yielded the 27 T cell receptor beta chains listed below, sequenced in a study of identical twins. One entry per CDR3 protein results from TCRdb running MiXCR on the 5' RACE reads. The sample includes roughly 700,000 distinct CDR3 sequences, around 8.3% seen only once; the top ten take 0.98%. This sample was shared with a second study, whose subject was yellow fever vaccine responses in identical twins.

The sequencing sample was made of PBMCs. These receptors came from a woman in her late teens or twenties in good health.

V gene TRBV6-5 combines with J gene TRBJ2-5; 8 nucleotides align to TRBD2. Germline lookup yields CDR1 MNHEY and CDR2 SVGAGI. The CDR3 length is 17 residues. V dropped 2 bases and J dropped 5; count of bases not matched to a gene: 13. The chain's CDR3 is CASSYGSWSGGPETQYF. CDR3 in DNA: TGTGCCAGCAGTTACGGGAGTTGGAGCGGGGGCCCCGAGACCCAGTACTTC.

CDR3 sequence (DNA): TGTGCCAGCAGTTTAAGGGCTCCTGGCGCCAACACCGGGGAGCTGTTTTTT. Protein: CASSLRAPGANTGELFF. V is TRBV12-3 or TRBV12-4 and J is TRBJ2-2, with D hard to call. CDR3 length equals 17 residues. Trimming removed 2 bases at V and 2 bases at J, with 15 bases between.

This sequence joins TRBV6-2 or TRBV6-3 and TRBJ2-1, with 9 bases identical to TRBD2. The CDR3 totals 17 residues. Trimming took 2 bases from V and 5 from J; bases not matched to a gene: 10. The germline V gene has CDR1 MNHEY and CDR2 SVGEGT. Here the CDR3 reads CASSYKSGRSIHNEQFF. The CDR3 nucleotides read TGTGCCAGCAGTTACAAAAGCGGGAGGTCGATTCACAATGAGCAGTTCTTC.

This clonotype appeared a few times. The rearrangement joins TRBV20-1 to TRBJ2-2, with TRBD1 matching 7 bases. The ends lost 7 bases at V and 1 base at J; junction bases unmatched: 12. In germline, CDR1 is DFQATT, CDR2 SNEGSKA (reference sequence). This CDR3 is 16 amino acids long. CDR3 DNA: TGCAGTGTGTCAGACAGGGTAGGAGGGAACACCGGGGAGCTGTTTTTT. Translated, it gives CSVSDRVGGNTGELFF.

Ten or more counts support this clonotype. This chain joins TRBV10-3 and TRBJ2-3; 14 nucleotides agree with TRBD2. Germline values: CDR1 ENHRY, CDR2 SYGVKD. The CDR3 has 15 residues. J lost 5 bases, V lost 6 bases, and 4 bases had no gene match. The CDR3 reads CAISSGTSGGDTQYF. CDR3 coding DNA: TGTGCCATCAGCTCCGGGACTAGCGGGGGAGATACGCAGTATTTT.

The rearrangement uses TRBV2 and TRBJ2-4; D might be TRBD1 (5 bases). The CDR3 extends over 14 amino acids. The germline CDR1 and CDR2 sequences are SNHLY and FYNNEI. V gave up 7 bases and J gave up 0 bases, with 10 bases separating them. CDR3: CASTGKVAKNIQYF. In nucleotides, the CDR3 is TGTGCCAGCACAGGGAAAGTAGCCAAAAACATTCAGTACTTC.

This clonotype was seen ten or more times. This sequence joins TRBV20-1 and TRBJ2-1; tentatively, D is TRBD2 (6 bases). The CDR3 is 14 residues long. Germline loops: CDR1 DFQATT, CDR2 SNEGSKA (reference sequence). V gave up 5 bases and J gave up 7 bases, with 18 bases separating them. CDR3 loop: CSASLVQRVNEQFF. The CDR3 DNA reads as TGCAGTGCTTCCTTGGTGCAGCGGGTAAATGAGCAGTTCTTC.

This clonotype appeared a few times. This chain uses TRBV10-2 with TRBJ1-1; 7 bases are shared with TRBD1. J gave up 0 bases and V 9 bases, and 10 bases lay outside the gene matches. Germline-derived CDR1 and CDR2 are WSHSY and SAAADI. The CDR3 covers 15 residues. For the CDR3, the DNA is TGCGCCAGTGGTAAGCCCGGGACAGTGAACACTGAAGCTTTCTTT. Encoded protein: CASGKPGTVNTEAFF.

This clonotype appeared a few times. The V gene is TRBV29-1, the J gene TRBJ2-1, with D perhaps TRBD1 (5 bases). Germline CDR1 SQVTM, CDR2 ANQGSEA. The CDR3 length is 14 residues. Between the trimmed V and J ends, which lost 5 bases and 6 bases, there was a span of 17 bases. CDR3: CSVIRQLVGNEQFF. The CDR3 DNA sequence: TGCAGCGTTATAAGACAGTTGGTGGGCAATGAGCAGTTCTTC.

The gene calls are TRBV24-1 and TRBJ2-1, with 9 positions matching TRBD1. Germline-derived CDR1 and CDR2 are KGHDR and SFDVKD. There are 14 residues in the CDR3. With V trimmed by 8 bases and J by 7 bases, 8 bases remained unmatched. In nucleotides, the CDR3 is TGTGCCACCAATTCCGGGACAGGGATGAATGAGCAGTTCTTC. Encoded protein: CATNSGTGMNEQFF.

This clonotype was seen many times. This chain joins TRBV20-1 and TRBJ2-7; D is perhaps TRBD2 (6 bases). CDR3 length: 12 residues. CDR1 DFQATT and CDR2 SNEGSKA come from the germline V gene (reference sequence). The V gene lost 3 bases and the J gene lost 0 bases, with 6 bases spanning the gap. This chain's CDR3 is CSASGSSYEQYF. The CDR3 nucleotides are TGCAGTGCTAGCGGGAGCTCCTACGAGCAGTACTTC.

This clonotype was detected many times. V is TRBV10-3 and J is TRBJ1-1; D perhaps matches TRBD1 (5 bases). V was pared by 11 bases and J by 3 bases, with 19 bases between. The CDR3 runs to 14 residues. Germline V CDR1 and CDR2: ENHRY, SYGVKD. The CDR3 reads CASRPALGDTEAFF. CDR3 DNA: TGTGCCTCCCGCCCCGCCCTAGGGGACACTGAAGCTTTCTTT.

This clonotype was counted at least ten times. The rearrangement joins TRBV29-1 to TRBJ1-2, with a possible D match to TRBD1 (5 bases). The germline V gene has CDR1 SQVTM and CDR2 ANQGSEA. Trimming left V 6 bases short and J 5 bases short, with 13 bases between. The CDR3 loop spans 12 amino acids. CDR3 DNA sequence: TGCAGCGTCCAGACAGAAAGTTATGGCTACACCTTC. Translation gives CSVQTESYGYTF.

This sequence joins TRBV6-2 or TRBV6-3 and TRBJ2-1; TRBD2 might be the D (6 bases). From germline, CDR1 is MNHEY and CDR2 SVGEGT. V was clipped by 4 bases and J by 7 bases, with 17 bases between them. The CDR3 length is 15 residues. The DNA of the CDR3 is TGTGCCAGCAGTTTGCCGGGACTCGGGCGGAATGAGCAGTTCTTC. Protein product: CASSLPGLGRNEQFF.

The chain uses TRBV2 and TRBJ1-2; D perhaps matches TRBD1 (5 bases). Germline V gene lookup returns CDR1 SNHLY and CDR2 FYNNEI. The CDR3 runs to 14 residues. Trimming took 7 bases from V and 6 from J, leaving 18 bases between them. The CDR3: CASMGGIGLHGYTF. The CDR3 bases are TGTGCCAGCATGGGGGGGATCGGACTGCATGGCTACACCTTC.

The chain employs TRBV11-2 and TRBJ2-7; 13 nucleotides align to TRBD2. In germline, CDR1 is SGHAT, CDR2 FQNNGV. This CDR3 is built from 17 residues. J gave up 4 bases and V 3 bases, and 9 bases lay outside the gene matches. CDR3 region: CASSLDGLAGVLYEQYF. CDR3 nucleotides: TGTGCCAGCAGCTTGGACGGACTAGCGGGGGTGCTTTACGAGCAGTACTTC.

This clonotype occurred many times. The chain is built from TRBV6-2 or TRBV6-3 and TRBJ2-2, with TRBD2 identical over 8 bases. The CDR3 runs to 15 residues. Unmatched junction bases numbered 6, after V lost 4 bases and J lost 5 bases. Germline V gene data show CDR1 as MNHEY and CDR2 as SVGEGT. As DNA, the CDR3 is TGTGCCAGCAGTTTGGTAGCGGGACAAACCGGGGAGCTGTTTTTT. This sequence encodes CASSLVAGQTGELFF.

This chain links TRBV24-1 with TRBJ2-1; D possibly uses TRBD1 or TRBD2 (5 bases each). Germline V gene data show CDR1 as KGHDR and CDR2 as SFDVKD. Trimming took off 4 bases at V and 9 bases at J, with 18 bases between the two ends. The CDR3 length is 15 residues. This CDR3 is CATSDTDGATSEQFF. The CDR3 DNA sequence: TGTGCCACCAGTGACACCGACGGGGCAACTTCTGAGCAGTTCTTC.

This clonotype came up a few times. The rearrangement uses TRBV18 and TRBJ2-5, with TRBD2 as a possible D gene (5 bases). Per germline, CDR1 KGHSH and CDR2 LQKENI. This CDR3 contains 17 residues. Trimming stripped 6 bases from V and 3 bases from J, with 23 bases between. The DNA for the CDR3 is TGTGCCAGCTCCCCTCAACAGCGCGGAGCGGAAGAAGAGACCCAGTACTTC. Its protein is CASSPQQRGAEEETQYF. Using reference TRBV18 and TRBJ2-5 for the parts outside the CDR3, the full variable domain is NAGVMQNPRHLVRRRGQEARLRCSPMKGHSHVYWYRQLPEEGLKFMVYLQKENIIDESGMPKERFSAEFPKEGPSILRIQQVVRGDSAAYFCASSPQQRGAEEETQYFGPGTRLLVL.

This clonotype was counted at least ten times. The CDR3 loop is CASSLNVHSGANVLTF. DNA for the CDR3: TGCGCCAGCAGCTTGAATGTCCACTCTGGGGCCAACGTCCTGACTTTC. The chain combines TRBV5-1 with TRBJ2-6; no firm D call. Germline loops: CDR1 SGHRS, CDR2 YFSETQ. This CDR3 has 16 residues. The V end lost 1 base, the J end lost 0 bases, and 8 bases lay between the germline ends.

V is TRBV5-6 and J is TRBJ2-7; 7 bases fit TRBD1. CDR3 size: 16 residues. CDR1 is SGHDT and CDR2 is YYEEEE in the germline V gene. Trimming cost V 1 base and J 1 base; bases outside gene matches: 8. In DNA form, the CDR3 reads TGTGCCAGCAGCTTGAGTCGAGGGGGACAGTCCTACGAGCAGTACTTC. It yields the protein CASSLSRGGQSYEQYF.

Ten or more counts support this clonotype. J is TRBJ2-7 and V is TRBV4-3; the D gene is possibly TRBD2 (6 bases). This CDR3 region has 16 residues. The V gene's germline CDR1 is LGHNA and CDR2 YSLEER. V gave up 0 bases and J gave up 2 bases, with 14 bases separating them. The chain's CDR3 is CASSQDRGTLAYEQYF. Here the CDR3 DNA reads TGCGCCAGCAGCCAAGACCGGGGGACTTTAGCCTACGAGCAGTACTTC.

CDR3 residues: CASSRPGQERNTIYF. For the CDR3, the DNA is TGCGCCAGCAGCCGTCCGGGACAGGAAAGAAACACCATATATTTT. The chain has TRBV4-1 and TRBJ1-3; 8 bases agree with TRBD1. CDR3 size: 15 residues. Germline CDR1 MGHRA, CDR2 YSYEKL. The J segment lost 5 bases and the V segment lost 4 bases, leaving 7 bases of the junction unmatched.

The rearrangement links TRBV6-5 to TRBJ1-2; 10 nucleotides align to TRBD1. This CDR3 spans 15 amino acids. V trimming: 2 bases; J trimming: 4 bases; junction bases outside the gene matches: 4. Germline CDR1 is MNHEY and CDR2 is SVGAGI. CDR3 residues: CASSYRTGGSYGYTF. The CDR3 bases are TGTGCCAGCAGTTACCGGACAGGGGGTAGCTATGGCTACACCTTC.

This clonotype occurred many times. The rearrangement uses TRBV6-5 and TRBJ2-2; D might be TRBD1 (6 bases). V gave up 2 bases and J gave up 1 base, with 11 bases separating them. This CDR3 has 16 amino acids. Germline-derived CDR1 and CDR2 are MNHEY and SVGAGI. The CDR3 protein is CASSYRQAVNTGELFF. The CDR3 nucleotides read TGTGCCAGCAGTTACCGACAGGCGGTGAACACCGGGGAGCTGTTTTTT.

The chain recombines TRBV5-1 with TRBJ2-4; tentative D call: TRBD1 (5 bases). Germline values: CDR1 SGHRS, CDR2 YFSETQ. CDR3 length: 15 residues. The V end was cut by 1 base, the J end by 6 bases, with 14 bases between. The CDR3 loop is CASSLSGRAANIQYF. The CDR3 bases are TGCGCCAGCAGCTTGAGTGGCAGGGCCGCAAACATTCAGTACTTC.

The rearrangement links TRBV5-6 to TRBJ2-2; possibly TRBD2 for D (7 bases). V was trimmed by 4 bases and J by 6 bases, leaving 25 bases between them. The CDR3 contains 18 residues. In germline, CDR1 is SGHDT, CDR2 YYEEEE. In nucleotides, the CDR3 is TGTGCCAGCAGCCCACTCCTCGGGGGGCCCTATGCGTCCGGGGAGCTGTTTTTT. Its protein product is CASSPLLGGPYASGELFF.